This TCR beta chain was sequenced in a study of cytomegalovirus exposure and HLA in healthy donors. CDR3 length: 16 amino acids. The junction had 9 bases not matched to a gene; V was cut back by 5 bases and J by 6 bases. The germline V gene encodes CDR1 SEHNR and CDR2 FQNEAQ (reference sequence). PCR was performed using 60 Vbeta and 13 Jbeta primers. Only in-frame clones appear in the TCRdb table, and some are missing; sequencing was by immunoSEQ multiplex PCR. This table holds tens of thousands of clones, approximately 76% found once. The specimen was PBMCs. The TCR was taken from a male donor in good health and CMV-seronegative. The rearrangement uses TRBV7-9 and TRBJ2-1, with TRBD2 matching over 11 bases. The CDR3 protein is CASSPLAGGGFNEQFF. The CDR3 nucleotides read TGTGCCAGCAGCCCCCTAGCGGGGGGAGGTTTCAATGAGCAGTTCTTC.